This T cell receptor (gamma chain) appears in the sequencing data of a study of γδ T cells in repeated Plasmodium falciparum infection. The study, taken as a whole, reports: Repeated controlled infections reportedly drove waves of new clonotype selection in Vdelta2-negative, mostly Vdelta1+, gammadelta repertoires.

Flow sorting of PBMC yielded separate Vgamma9/Vdelta2+ and Vdelta2-negative gammadelta T cell populations for bulk repertoire analysis. This CDR3 region has 13 residues. Germline V gene sequence: CDR1 EGSTGY, CDR2 YDSYTSSV. The sample holds many counts of this clone. As yet, its antigen is unknown. This sequence is one base from a far larger clone and is likely a read error. This sample includes further DNA sequences coding for the same CDR3. TCRdb repeated clone calling on the multiplex PCR reads with CATT. The table has approximately 26,000 gamma-chain clones, around 3% seen once. Material: gamma-delta T cells from blood. V and J are TRGV4 and TRGJ1 or TRGJ2. The clonotype originates from a pool of human donors (malaria-infected and uninfected, not separated). The CDR3 coding sequence is TGCGCCACCTGGGATAGTATGAGTTATAAGAAACTCTTT. Its translation: CATWDSMSYKKLF.